This T cell receptor (beta chain) is drawn from a study of control samples from healthy donors and cancer patients. The CDR3 length is 15 residues. V shed 4 bases, J shed 4 bases, and the junction held 6 bases outside the gene matches. Germline CDR1 is SGDLS and CDR2 is YYNGEE. Using immunoSEQ multiplex PCR, the repertoire was profiled, and TCRdb retains in-frame clones only, with some absent. The sample has hundreds of thousands of clones, 75% to 95% seen once. This sequence originates from a man aged 35-49 years with head and neck cancer. The material sequenced was PBMCs. The chain joins TRBV9 to TRBJ2-3; 10 bases are a match to TRBD2. CDR3 in amino acids: CASSIAGGSPDTQYF. The CDR3 DNA reads as TGTGCCAGCAGCATAGCGGGGGGCTCGCCAGATACGCAGTATTTT.